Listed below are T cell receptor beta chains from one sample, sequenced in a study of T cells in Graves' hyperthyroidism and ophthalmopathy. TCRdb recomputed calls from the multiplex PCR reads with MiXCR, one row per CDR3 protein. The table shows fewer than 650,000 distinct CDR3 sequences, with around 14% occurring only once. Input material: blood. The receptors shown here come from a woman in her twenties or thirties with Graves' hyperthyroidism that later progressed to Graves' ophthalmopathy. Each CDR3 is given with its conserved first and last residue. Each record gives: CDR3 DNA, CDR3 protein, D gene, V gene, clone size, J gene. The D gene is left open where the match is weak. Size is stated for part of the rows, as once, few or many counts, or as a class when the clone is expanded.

CDR3nt: TGTGCCAGCAGTAACCCCGGGGGACCCACTAATGAAAAACTGTTTTTT
CDR3aa: CASSNPGGPTNEKLFF
d_gene: NA
v_gene: TRBV28
abundance: many
j_gene: TRBJ1-4

CDR3nt: TGTGCTAGTGGTTCACCGATGGGGGGCGCAAACACCGGGGAGCTGTTTTTT
CDR3aa: CASGSPMGGANTGELFF
d_gene: NA
v_gene: TRBV12-5
abundance: many
j_gene: TRBJ2-2

CDR3nt: TGTGCCAGCAGCTTGGGGGGCGTCGGGGGCACAGATACGCAGTATTTT
CDR3aa: CASSLGGVGGTDTQYF
d_gene: NA
v_gene: TRBV5-4
abundance: few
j_gene: TRBJ2-3

CDR3nt: TGTGCCAGCAGTCTCCCAGGTGGAGGGACTGGAAACACCATATATTTT
CDR3aa: CASSLPGGGTGNTIYF
d_gene: NA
v_gene: TRBV2
abundance: many
j_gene: TRBJ1-3

CDR3nt: TGTGCCATCAGTCCCGGGACAGGGAGCACAGATACGCAGTATTTT
CDR3aa: CAISPGTGSTDTQYF
d_gene: TRBD1
v_gene: TRBV10-3
abundance: many
j_gene: TRBJ2-3

CDR3nt: TGCAGTGCTAGAGACCCTAAGACTGAGTACAATCAGCCCCAGCATTTT
CDR3aa: CSARDPKTEYNQPQHF
d_gene: NA
v_gene: TRBV20-1
abundance: NA
j_gene: TRBJ1-5

CDR3nt: TGTGCCAGCAGTTTTGGAGGACAGGGAAAGGGGAATTCGGCTTTCTTT
CDR3aa: CASSFGGQGKGNSAFF
d_gene: TRBD1
v_gene: TRBV28
abundance: many
j_gene: TRBJ1-1

CDR3nt: TGCAGTGCTAGAGATTCGGGGGCCCGGCCGGGCAATCAGCCCCAGCATTTT
CDR3aa: CSARDSGARPGNQPQHF
d_gene: NA
v_gene: TRBV20-1
abundance: NA
j_gene: TRBJ1-5

CDR3nt: TGTGCCAGCAGGAAAGCGGGAGGGTCCTACAATGAGCAGTTCTTC
CDR3aa: CASRKAGGSYNEQFF
d_gene: TRBD2
v_gene: TRBV2
abundance: NA
j_gene: TRBJ2-1

CDR3nt: TGTGCCACCAGCAGAGATAAGGTATTAGCGGGACCGACCTACGAGCAGTACTTC
CDR3aa: CATSRDKVLAGPTYEQYF
d_gene: TRBD2
v_gene: TRBV15
abundance: few
j_gene: TRBJ2-7

CDR3nt: TGTGCCAGCAGTTACTCGCGGAGTATTGAGCAGTTCTTC
CDR3aa: CASSYSRSIEQFF
d_gene: NA
v_gene: TRBV6-5
abundance: few
j_gene: TRBJ2-1

CDR3nt: TGTGCCAGTAGTTCGAGGGGTAGTGAAACTGAAGCTTTCTTT
CDR3aa: CASSSRGSETEAFF
d_gene: NA
v_gene: TRBV19
abundance: NA
j_gene: TRBJ1-1

CDR3nt: TGTGCCAGCAGTTGGGCTGGAGGCTATGGCTACACCTTC
CDR3aa: CASSWAGGYGYTF
d_gene: NA
v_gene: TRBV12-3/TRBV12-4
abundance: many
j_gene: TRBJ1-2

CDR3nt: TGCAGTGCTAGTCTCCGGACTAGCGGGAACTACGAGCAGTACTTC
CDR3aa: CSASLRTSGNYEQYF
d_gene: TRBD2
v_gene: TRBV20-1
abundance: few
j_gene: TRBJ2-7

CDR3nt: TGTGCCAGCAGAAGAATAGCGGGAGATGAGGTAGATACGCAGTATTTT
CDR3aa: CASRRIAGDEVDTQYF
d_gene: TRBD2
v_gene: TRBV12-3/TRBV12-4
abundance: NA
j_gene: TRBJ2-3